The T cell receptor beta chain described here comes from a study of blood T cell repertoires in COVID-19. Study overall: Sources were T cells, B-cell-depleted T cells, or PBMCs; the material itself was cDNA or gDNA.

The V segment lost 5 bases and the J segment 7 bases; nucleotides outside the gene matches: 10. Looked up from germline, CDR1 is SNHLY and CDR2 is FYNNEI. This CDR3 region has 14 residues. The protocol was immunoSEQ multiplex PCR, while the TCRdb copy is restricted to in-frame clones and leaves out a portion. The repertoire holds under 200,000 clones, with 70% to 90% as singletons. Input material: peripheral blood. The chain carries TRBV2 and TRBJ1-2; 7 nucleotides match TRBD1. The sequence was collected from a man in his 60s with active or convalescent COVID-19. For the CDR3, the DNA is TGTGCCAGCAGTTCCGACAGGGATTCCCCTGGCTACACCTTC. Translated: CASSSDRDSPGYTF.